This entry describes one TCR beta chain. Its antigen remains unknown. The CDR3 totals 16 residues. From germline, CDR1 is SGHRS and CDR2 YFSETQ. Trimming took 0 bases from V and 3 from J, leaving 13 bases between them. Sequencing used immunoSEQ multiplex PCR; TCRdb keeps in-frame clones, though not all of them. Here the sample spans over 100,000 clones, roughly nine tenths being singletons. This record comes from a study of T cell responses to AZD1222 COVID-19 vaccine. Study results and caveats: After the peak T cell response, and only then, were repertoires sampled.

The chain uses TRBV5-1 and TRBJ1-3; no clear D gene. This TCR was sampled from an adult in good health. Sequenced here: peripheral blood, sampled on day 0 of AZD1222 vaccination. CDR3 residues: CASSLAVWVDGNTIYF. The CDR3 region has the DNA TGCGCCAGCAGCTTGGCCGTCTGGGTGGATGGAAACACCATATATTTT.